The TCR beta chain described here comes from a study of sequential checkpoint blockade in melanoma. For the study at large: Arm A got nivolumab then ipilimumab; arm B the reverse, 1:1. Each arm's sequence ended with maintenance nivolumab.

Indicated treatment: randomized to nivolumab then ipilimumab (arm A) or the reverse (arm B). Live CD3+CD8+ CD19− CD56− cells were sorted from PBMCs. Assay used: immunoSEQ multiplex PCR; TCRdb lists only in-frame clones, some missing. The table lists fewer than 40,000 clones, 70% to 90% of them singletons. This clone was counted a few times. The TCR originated in a human donor with melanoma. Sequencing was performed on CD8+ T cells sorted from blood (inferred from file names), taken from a patient given nivolumab and ipilimumab in sequence.

CDR3 sequence (DNA): TGTGCCAGCAGCTTGAGGGGGACCTCTGGAAACACCATATATTTT. This encodes CASSLRGTSGNTIYF. This chain connects TRBV5-8 to TRBJ1-3, with D perhaps TRBD1 (6 bases). The germline V gene encodes CDR1 SGHTS and CDR2 YDEGEE. This CDR3 is built from 15 residues. V was clipped by 1 base and J by 0 bases, with 8 bases between them.